The rows below give T cell receptor beta chains drawn from one sample of a study of cytomegalovirus exposure and HLA in healthy donors. Here immunoSEQ multiplex PCR was the method, and the copy in TCRdb shows in-frame clones only, minus some. The repertoire includes about 100,000 clones, about 80% of them detected once, and 4.1% sits in the top ten. What was sequenced was PBMCs. These receptors all stem from a middle-aged man in good health and CMV-seronegative. The CDR3 runs from the conserved cysteine through the conserved F or W. The D gene is left open where the match is weak. The listing skips clone size in some rows; elsewhere it reads once, few, many or a size class.

>TRBJ1-2|-|TRBV6-6|TRBD1
CASSLRQGGGYTF
TGTGCCAGCAGTCTACGCCAGGGGGGTGGCTACACCTTC
>TRBJ1-1|-|TRBV7-8|TRBD1
CASSLAQGTVEAFF
TGTGCCAGCAGCTTAGCGCAAGGGACAGTTGAAGCTTTCTTT
>TRBJ2-5|-|TRBV7-9|-
CASSLEGWETQYF
TGTGCCAGCAGCTTGGAGGGGTGGGAGACCCAGTACTTC
>TRBJ2-1|-|TRBV25-1|-
CASSEWKGNYNEQFF
TGTGCCAGCAGTGAATGGAAGGGGAACTACAATGAGCAGTTCTTC
>TRBJ1-4|-|TRBV7-2|TRBD1
CASSLDRNNEKLFF
TGTGCCAGCAGCTTGGACAGGAACAATGAAAAACTGTTTTTT
>TRBJ1-6|-|TRBV7-9|TRBD1
CASSLGTAYSPLHF
TGTGCCAGCAGCCTAGGGACAGCTTATTCACCCCTCCACTTT
>TRBJ1-4|few|TRBV4-3|-
CASSHTGTRNKQKLFF
TGCGCCAGCAGCCACACCGGGACACGGAATAAACAAAAACTGTTTTTT
>TRBJ2-3|-|TRBV5-6|-
CASSSFRGATQYF
TGTGCCAGCAGCTCATTCAGGGGGGCTACGCAGTATTTT
>TRBJ1-1|-|TRBV6-1|-
CASSELGQNTEAFF
TGTGCCAGCAGCGAACTAGGACAGAACACTGAAGCTTTCTTT
>TRBJ2-2|few|TRBV4-1|-
CASSQGIRGTGELFF
TGCGCCAGCAGCCAAGGGATCAGGGGAACCGGGGAGCTGTTTTTT
>TRBJ1-5|-|TRBV7-9|-
CASSFAYSNQPQHF
TGTGCCAGCAGCTTCGCGTATAGCAATCAGCCCCAGCATTTT
>TRBJ2-1|-|TRBV11-2|-
CASSLRGFRSYNEQFF
TGTGCCAGCAGTTTGAGGGGGTTCCGCTCCTACAATGAGCAGTTCTTC
>TRBJ1-1|once|TRBV6-5|-
CASRTPGGDEAFF
TGTGCCAGCAGAACCCCGGGGGGGGATGAAGCTTTCTTT
>TRBJ1-6|-|TRBV19|TRBD1
CASSIALVQGAGSYNSPLHF
TGTGCCAGTAGTATTGCCCTCGTACAGGGGGCGGGCTCCTATAATTCACCCCTCCACTTT
>TRBJ1-5|-|TRBV11-2|-
CASSLGGGGHGQPQHF
TGTGCCAGCAGCTTAGGGGGGGGTGGCCACGGTCAGCCCCAGCATTTT
>TRBJ1-2|-|TRBV27|-
CASSSSTRRVANYGYTF
TGTGCCAGCAGTTCCAGCACCCGTCGGGTAGCTAACTATGGCTACACCTTC
>TRBJ1-1|-|TRBV28|TRBD1
CASPPGAGGIRTEAFF
TGTGCCAGCCCTCCCGGGGCAGGGGGGATTAGGACTGAAGCTTTCTTT
>TRBJ2-1|-|TRBV9|TRBD1
CASSVEQGTYNEQFF
TGTGCCAGCAGCGTAGAACAGGGGACCTACAATGAGCAGTTCTTC
>TRBJ1-5|-|TRBV5-1|-
CASSLGFGGLGNQPQHF
TGCGCCAGCAGCTTGGGTTTCGGGGGTCTCGGCAATCAGCCCCAGCATTTT
>TRBJ2-5|-|TRBV5-1|-
CASSLRTGNQETQYF
TGCGCCAGCAGCTTAAGAACAGGGAACCAAGAGACCCAGTACTTC
>TRBJ2-3|-|TRBV4-3|TRBD2
CASSQVTSLPGGAADTQYF
TGCGCCAGCAGCCAAGTCACCAGTCTACCGGGGGGGGCAGCAGATACGCAGTATTTT
>TRBJ2-7|-|TRBV30|TRBD1
CAWMSGGNYEQYF
TGTGCCTGGATGTCAGGGGGCAACTACGAGCAGTACTTC
>TRBJ2-5|-|TRBV18|-
CASSPRDQETQYF
TGTGCCAGCTCACCGCGGGACCAAGAGACCCAGTACTTC
>TRBJ2-7|-|TRBV19|TRBD1
CASSWGQGKEQYF
TGTGCCAGTAGTTGGGGACAGGGGAAAGAGCAGTACTTC
>TRBJ2-2|-|TRBV5-1|-
CASRGQDINTGELFF
TGCGCCAGCAGGGGCCAGGACATCAACACCGGGGAGCTGTTTTTT
>TRBJ2-7|few|TRBV18|TRBD2
CASSDGTSGVYEQYF
TGTGCCAGCTCAGACGGGACTAGCGGAGTCTACGAGCAGTACTTC
>TRBJ2-2|once|TRBV5-1|-
CASSLRQVNTGELFF
TGCGCCAGCAGCTTGCGACAGGTCAACACCGGGGAGCTGTTTTTT
>TRBJ1-2|few|TRBV10-3|-
CAISVQGDYGYTF
TGTGCCATCAGTGTACAGGGTGACTATGGCTACACCTTC
>TRBJ1-6|-|TRBV7-2|-
CASSLLLGGGNNSPLHF
TGTGCCAGCAGCTTATTGTTGGGCGGGGGCAATAATTCACCCCTCCACTTT
>TRBJ2-3|few|TRBV4-3|-
CASSQEVVGADTQYF
TGCGCCAGCAGCCAAGAAGTTGTGGGCGCAGATACGCAGTATTTT
>TRBJ1-1|-|TRBV5-8|-
CASSPGDTEAFF
TGTGCCAGCAGCCCAGGGGACACTGAAGCTTTCTTT
>TRBJ1-2|-|TRBV6-5|TRBD1
CASRRTGGYGYTF
TGTGCCAGCAGGCGGACAGGGGGCTATGGCTACACCTTC
>TRBJ2-2|-|TRBV4-2|TRBD2
CASSQPGLAGGKNTGELFF
TGTGCCAGCAGCCAGCCGGGACTAGCGGGGGGGAAGAACACCGGGGAGCTGTTTTTT
>TRBJ1-1|-|TRBV5-1|TRBD1
CASSFQGAENTEAFF
TGCGCCAGCAGCTTCCAGGGGGCGGAGAACACTGAAGCTTTCTTT
>TRBJ2-3|-|TRBV6-4|TRBD2
CASRKAGGPKDTQYF
TGTGCCAGCAGGAAGGCGGGGGGGCCAAAGGATACGCAGTATTTT
>TRBJ1-4|-|TRBV4-2|-
CASSQETREKLFF
TGTGCCAGCAGCCAAGAGACCAGGGAAAAACTGTTTTTT
>TRBJ1-3|-|TRBV18|-
CASSPRDTSGNTIYF
TGTGCCAGCTCACCACGGGACACCTCTGGAAACACCATATATTTT
>TRBJ2-7|-|TRBV18|-
CASSENNGESYEQYF
TGTGCCAGCTCCGAAAACAACGGGGAGAGTTACGAGCAGTACTTC
>TRBJ1-4|-|TRBV6-6|-
CASSYTRQATNEKLFF
TGTGCCAGCAGTTACACTAGACAGGCAACTAATGAAAAACTGTTTTTT
>TRBJ2-3|once|TRBV7-3|-
CASSSPEWGGSDTQYF
TGTGCCAGCAGCTCCCCCGAGTGGGGGGGCAGTGATACGCAGTATTTT
>TRBJ2-6|-|TRBV5-4|TRBD1
CASSFDPRTGLISGANVLTF
TGTGCCAGCAGCTTCGACCCCCGGACAGGGTTAATCTCTGGGGCCAACGTCCTGACTTTC
>TRBJ2-7|-|TRBV6-6|TRBD1
CASSGTESSYEQYF
TGTGCCAGCAGTGGGACAGAGAGCTCCTACGAGCAGTACTTC
>TRBJ2-5|-|TRBV7-8|TRBD2
CASSSSGEAGETQYF
TGTGCCAGCAGCTCTAGCGGGGAGGCAGGAGAGACCCAGTACTTC
>TRBJ1-4|few|TRBV5-1|TRBD1
CASSSPGTGDEKLFF
TGCGCCAGCAGCTCCCCCGGGACAGGGGATGAAAAACTGTTTTTT
>TRBJ2-7|-|TRBV10-1|TRBD1
CASSESWTGYEQYF
TGCGCCAGCAGTGAGTCGTGGACAGGCTACGAGCAGTACTTC
>TRBJ2-3|-|TRBV30|-
CAWTGGTTDTQYF
TGTGCCTGGACGGGGGGCACCACAGATACGCAGTATTTT
>TRBJ1-3|-|TRBV9|TRBD1
CASSTGGQVSGNTIYF
TGTGCCAGCAGCACCGGGGGACAGGTCTCTGGAAACACCATATATTTT
>TRBJ1-5|-|TRBV5-6|TRBD1
CASSLEGRGHQPQHF
TGTGCCAGCAGCTTGGAGGGCAGGGGGCATCAGCCCCAGCATTTT
>TRBJ2-3|-|TRBV19|-
CASSIMETQYF
TGTGCCAGTAGTATCATGGAGACGCAGTATTTT
>TRBJ1-6|-|TRBV6-5|-
CASRGGGSSNSPLHF
TGTGCCAGCAGGGGAGGGGGGTCATCAAATTCCCCCCTCCACTTT
>TRBJ1-2|-|TRBV15|-
CATSRGSPTGYGYTF
TGTGCCACCAGCAGAGGTTCCCCGACGGGCTATGGCTACACCTTC
>TRBJ2-5|-|TRBV15|-
CATTHPGRRQETQYF
TGTGCCACCACTCACCCCGGCAGGAGGCAAGAGACCCAGTACTTC
>TRBJ2-5|-|TRBV18|-
CASSPWTNQETQYF
TGTGCCAGCTCACCATGGACAAACCAAGAGACCCAGTACTTC
>TRBJ1-3|-|TRBV28|-
CASSPPRGMSSGNTIYF
TGTGCCAGCAGCCCTCCTCGGGGGATGAGCTCTGGAAACACCATATATTTT
>TRBJ1-2|-|TRBV16|TRBD1
CASSPRTGEGGYTF
TGTGCCAGCAGCCCGCGGACAGGGGAGGGCGGCTACACCTTC
>TRBJ1-1|-|TRBV29-1|TRBD1
CSVESGTGGEAFF
TGCAGCGTTGAATCCGGGACAGGCGGTGAAGCTTTCTTT
>TRBJ1-6|few|TRBV19|-
CASSRTGRDNSPLHF
TGTGCCAGTAGTCGGACCGGCAGGGATAATTCACCCCTCCACTTT
>TRBJ1-5|-|TRBV19|-
CASSIMGGGNQPQHF
TGTGCCAGTAGTATCATGGGGGGTGGCAATCAGCCCCAGCATTTT
>TRBJ1-1|-|TRBV10-3|-
CAISPQGGDTEAFF
TGTGCCATCAGTCCACAGGGTGGGGACACTGAAGCTTTCTTT
>TRBJ1-2|-|TRBV6-5|-
CASSTGGGLPGYTF
TGTGCCAGCAGTACCGGGGGGGGCCTTCCGGGCTACACCTTC